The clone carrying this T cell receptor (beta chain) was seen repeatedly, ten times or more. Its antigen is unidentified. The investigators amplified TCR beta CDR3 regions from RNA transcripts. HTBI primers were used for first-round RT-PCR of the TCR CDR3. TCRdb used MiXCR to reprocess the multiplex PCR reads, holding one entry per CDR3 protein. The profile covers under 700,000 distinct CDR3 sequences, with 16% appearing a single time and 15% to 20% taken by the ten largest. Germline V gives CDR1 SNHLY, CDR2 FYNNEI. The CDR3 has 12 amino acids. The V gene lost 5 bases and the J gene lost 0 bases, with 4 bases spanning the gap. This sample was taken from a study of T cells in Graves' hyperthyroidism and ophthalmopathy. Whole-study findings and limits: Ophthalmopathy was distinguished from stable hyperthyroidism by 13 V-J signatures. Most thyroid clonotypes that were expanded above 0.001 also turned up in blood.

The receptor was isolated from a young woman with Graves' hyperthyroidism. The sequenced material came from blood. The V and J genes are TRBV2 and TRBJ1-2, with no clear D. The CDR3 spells CASSSTNYGYTF. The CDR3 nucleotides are TGTGCCAGCAGTTCAACTAACTATGGCTACACCTTC.